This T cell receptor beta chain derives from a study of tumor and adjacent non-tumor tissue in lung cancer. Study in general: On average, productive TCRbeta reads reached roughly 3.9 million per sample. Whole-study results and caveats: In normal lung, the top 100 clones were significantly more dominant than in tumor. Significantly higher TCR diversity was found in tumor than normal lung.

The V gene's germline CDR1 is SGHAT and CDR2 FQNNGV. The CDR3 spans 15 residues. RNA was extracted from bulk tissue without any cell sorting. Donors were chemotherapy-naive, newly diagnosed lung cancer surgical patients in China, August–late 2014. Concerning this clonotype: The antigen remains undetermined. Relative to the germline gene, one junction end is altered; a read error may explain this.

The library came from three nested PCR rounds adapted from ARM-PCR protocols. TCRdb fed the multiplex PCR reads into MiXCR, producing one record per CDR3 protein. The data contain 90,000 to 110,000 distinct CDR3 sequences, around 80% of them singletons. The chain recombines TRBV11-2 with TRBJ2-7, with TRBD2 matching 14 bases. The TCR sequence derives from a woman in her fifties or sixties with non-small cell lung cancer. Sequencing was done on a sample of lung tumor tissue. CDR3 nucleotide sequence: TGTGCTAGCAGATACGGGACTAGCGGGAGCTACGAACAGTACTTC. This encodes CASRYGTSGSYEQYF.